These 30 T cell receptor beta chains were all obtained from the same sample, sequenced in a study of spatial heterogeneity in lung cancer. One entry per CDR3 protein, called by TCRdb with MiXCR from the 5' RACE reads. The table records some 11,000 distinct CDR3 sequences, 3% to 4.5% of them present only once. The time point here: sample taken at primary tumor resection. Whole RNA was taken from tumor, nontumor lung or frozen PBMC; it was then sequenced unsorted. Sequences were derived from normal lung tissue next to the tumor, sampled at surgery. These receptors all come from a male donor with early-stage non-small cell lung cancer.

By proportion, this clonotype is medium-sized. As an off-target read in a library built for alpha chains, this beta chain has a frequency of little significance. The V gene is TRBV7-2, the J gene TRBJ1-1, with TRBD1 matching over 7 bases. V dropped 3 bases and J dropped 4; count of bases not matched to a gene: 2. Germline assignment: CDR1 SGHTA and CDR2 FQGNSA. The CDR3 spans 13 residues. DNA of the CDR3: TGTGCCAGCAGCTTGACAGGGAGCACTGAAGCTTTCTTT. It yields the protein CASSLTGSTEAFF.

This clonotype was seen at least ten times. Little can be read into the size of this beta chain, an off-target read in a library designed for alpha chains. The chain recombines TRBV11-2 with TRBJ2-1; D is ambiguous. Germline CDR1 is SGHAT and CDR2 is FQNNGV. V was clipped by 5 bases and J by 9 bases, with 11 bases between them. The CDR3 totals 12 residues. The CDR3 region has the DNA TGTGCCAGCAGCCGGTCCGGGCTTGAGCAGTTCTTC. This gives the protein CASSRSGLEQFF.

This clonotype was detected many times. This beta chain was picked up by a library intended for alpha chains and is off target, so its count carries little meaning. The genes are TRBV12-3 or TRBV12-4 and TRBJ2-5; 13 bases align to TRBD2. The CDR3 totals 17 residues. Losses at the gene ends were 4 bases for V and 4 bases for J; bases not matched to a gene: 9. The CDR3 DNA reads TGTGCCAGCAGTTCGACTAGACTAGCGGGGGGCCCAGAGACCCAGTACTTC. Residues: CASSSTRLAGGPETQYF.

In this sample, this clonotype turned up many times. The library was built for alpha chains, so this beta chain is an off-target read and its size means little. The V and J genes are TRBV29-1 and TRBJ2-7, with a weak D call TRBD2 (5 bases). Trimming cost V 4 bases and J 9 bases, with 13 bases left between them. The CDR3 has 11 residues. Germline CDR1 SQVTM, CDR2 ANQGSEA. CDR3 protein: CSVGEMQVQYF. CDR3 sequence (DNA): TGCAGCGTTGGGGAGATGCAAGTGCAGTACTTC.

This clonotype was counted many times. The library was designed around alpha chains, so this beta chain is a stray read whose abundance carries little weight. The CDR3 spells CARNEAGEVEKLFF. The CDR3 nucleotides are TGCGCCCGCAATGAGGCAGGGGAGGTCGAAAAACTGTTTTTT. The gene calls are TRBV5-1 and TRBJ1-4, with D perhaps TRBD1 (6 bases). V shed 10 bases and J shed 8 bases, with 21 bases lying between them. Germline CDR1 and CDR2: SGHRS and YFSETQ. The CDR3 length is 14 residues.

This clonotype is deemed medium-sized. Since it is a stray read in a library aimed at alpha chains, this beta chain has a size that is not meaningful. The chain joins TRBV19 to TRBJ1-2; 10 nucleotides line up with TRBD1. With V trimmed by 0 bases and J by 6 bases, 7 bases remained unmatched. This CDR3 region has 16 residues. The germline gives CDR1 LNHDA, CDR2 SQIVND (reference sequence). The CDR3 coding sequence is TGTGCCAGTAGTATAGATGCGGGACAGGGGAACGATGGCTACACCTTC. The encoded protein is CASSIDAGQGNDGYTF. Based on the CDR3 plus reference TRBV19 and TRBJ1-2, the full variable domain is DGGITQSPKYLFRKEGQNVTLSCEQNLNHDAMYWYRQDPGQGLRLIYYSQIVNDFQKGDIAEGYSVSREKKESFPLTVTSAQKNPTAFYLCASSIDAGQGNDGYTFGSGTRLTVV.

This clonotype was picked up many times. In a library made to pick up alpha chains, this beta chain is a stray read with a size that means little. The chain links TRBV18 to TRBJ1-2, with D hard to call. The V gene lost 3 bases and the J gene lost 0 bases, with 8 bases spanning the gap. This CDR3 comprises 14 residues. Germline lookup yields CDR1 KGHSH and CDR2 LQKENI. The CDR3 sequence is CASSPATSNYGYTF. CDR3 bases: TGTGCCAGCTCACCCGCGACTTCTAACTATGGCTACACCTTC.

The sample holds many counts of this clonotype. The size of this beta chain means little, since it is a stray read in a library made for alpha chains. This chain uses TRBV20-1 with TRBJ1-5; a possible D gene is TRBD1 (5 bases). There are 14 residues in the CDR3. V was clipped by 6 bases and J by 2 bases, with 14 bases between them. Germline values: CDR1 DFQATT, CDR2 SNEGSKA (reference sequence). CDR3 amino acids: CSALRGAGNQPQHF. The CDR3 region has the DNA TGCAGTGCCCTCCGTGGGGCCGGCAATCAGCCCCAGCATTTT.

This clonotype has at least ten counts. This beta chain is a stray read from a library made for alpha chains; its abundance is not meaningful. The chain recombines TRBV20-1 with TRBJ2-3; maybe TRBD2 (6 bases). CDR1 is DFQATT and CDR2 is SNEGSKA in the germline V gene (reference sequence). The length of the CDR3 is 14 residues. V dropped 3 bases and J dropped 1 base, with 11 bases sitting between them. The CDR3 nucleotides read TGCAGTGCTAGTGAAATAGCGGGCACAGATACGCAGTATTTT. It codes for CSASEIAGTDTQYF.

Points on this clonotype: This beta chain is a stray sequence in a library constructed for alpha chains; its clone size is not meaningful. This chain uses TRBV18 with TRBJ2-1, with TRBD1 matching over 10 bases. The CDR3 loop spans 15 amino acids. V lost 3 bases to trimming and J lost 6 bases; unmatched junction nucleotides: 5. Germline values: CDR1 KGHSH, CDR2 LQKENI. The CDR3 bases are TGTGCCAGCTCACCTCCGGGACAGGGGATCAATGAGCAGTTCTTC. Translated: CASSPPGQGINEQFF.

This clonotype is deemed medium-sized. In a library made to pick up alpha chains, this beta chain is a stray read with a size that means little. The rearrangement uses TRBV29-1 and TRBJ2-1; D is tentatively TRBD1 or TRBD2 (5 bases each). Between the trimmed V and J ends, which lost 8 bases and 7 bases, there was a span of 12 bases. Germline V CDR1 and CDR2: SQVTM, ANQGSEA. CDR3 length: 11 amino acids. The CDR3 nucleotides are TGCAGCTCCTCAGAGGGGAATGAGCAGTTCTTC. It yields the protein CSSSEGNEQFF.

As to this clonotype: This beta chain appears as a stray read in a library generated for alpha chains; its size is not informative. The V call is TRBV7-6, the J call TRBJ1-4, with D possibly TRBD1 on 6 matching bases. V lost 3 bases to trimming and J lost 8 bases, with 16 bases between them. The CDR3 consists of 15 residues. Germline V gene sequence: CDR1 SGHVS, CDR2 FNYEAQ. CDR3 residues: CASSFSPGVSEKLFF. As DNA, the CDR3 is TGTGCCAGCAGCTTCTCGCCAGGGGTTTCCGAAAAACTGTTTTTT.

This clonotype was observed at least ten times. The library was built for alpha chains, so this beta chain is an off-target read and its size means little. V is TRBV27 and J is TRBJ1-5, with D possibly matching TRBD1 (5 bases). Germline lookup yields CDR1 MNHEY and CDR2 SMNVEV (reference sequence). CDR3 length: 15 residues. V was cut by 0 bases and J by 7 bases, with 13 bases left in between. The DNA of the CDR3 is TGTGCCAGCAGTTTATCGCTGGGGGAGGGACAGCCCCAGCATTTT. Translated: CASSLSLGEGQPQHF.

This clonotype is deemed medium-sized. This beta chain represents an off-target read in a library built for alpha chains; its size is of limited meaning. The DNA for the CDR3 is TGCGCCAGCACCCAGGACGGACCCGCAACTAATGAAAAACTGTTTTTT. This gives the protein CASTQDGPATNEKLFF. The chain uses TRBV5-1 and TRBJ1-4; D call uncertain. CDR1 is SGHRS, CDR2 YFSETQ, per germline. V was clipped by 6 bases and J by 0 bases, with 15 bases between them. There are 16 residues in the CDR3.

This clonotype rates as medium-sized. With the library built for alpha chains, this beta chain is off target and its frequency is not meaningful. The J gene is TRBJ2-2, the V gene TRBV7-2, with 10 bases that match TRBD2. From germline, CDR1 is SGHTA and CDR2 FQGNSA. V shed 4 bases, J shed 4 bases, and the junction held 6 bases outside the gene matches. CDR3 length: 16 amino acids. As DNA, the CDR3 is TGTGCCAGCAGCTCTCAAGCGGGAGGGCCCACCGGGGAGCTGTTTTTT. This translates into CASSSQAGGPTGELFF.

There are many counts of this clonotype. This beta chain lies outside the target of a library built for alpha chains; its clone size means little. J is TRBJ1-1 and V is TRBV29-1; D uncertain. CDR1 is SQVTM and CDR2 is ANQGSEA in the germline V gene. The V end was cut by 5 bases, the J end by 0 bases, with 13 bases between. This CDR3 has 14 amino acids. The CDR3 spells CSVLGFQLNTEAFF. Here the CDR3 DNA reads TGCAGCGTTTTAGGGTTCCAGTTGAACACTGAAGCTTTCTTT.

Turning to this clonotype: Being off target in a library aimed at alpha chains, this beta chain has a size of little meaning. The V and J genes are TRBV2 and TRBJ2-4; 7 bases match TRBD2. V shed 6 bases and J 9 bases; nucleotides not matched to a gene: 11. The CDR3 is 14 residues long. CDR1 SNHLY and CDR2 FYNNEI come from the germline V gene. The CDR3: CASRAGDGAGIQYF. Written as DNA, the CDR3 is TGTGCCAGCAGGGCGGGGGATGGCGCGGGCATTCAGTACTTC.

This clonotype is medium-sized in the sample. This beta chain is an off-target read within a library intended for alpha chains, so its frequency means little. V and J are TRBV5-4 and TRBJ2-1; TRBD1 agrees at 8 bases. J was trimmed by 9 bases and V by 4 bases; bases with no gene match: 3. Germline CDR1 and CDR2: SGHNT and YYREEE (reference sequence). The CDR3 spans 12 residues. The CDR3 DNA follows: TGTGCCAGCAGCACAGGGGGTGGTGAGCAGTTCTTC. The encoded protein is CASSTGGGEQFF.

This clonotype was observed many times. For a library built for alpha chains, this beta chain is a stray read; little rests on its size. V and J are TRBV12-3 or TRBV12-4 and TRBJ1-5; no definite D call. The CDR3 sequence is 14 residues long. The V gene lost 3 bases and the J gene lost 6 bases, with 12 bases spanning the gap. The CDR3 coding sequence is TGTGCCAGCAGTTTTCAATCGGTTCTTCAGCCCCAGCATTTT. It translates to CASSFQSVLQPQHF.

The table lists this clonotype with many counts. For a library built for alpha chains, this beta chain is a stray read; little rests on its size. The CDR3 protein is CASRPEMGRNQPQHF. CDR3 coding DNA: TGTGCCAGCAGACCTGAGATGGGGCGCAATCAGCCCCAGCATTTT. The chain joins TRBV6-2 or TRBV6-3 to TRBJ1-5; weak D call: TRBD1 (5 bases). Trimming shortened V by 6 bases and J by 2 bases, and 14 bases separated the two germline ends. The V gene's germline CDR1 is MNHEY and CDR2 SVGEGT. The CDR3 spans 15 residues.

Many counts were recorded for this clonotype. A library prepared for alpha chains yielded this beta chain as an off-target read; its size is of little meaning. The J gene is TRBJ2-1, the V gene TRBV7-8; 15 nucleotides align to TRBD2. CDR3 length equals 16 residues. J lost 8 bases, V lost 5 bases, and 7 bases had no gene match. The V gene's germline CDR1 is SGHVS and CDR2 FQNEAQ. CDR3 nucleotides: TGTGCCAGCAGCACCGGGACTAGCGGGGGGCGGGATGAGCAGTTCTTC. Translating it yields CASSTGTSGGRDEQFF.

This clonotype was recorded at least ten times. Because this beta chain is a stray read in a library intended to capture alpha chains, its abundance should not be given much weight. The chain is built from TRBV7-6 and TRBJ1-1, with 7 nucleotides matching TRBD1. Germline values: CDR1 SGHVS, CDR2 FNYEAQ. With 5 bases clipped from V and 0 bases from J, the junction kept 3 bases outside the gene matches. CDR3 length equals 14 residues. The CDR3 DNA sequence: TGTGCCAGCAGCCGACAGGGAGTGAACACTGAAGCTTTCTTT. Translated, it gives CASSRQGVNTEAFF.

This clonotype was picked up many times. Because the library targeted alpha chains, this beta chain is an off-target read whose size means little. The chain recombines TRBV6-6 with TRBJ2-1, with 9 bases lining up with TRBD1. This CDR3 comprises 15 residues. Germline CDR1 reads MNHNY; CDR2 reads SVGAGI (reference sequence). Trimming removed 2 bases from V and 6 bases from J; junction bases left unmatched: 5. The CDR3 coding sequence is TGTGCCAGCAGTTACCGGGGACAGGGTAGCAATGAGCAGTTCTTC. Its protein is CASSYRGQGSNEQFF.

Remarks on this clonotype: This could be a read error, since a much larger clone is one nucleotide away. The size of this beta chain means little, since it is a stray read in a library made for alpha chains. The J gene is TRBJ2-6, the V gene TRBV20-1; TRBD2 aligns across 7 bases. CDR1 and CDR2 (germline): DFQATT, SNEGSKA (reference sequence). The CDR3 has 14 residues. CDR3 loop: CSVGRASGVNVLTF. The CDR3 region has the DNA TGCAGCGTTGGGAGGGCTTCTGGGGTCAACGTCCTGACTTTC.

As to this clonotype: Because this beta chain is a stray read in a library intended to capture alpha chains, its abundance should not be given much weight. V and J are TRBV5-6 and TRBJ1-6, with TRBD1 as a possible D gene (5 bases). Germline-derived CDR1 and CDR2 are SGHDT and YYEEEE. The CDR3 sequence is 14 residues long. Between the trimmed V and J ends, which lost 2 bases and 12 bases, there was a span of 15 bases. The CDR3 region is CASSLSTVRGPLHF. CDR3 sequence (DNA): TGTGCCAGCAGCTTATCTACAGTAAGGGGACCCCTCCACTTT.

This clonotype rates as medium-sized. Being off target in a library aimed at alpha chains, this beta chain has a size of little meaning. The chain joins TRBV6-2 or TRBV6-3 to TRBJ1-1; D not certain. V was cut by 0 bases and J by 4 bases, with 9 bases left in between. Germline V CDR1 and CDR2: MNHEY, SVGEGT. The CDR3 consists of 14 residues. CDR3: CASSYSFGSTEAFF. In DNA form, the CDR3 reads TGTGCCAGCAGTTACTCGTTCGGGAGCACTGAAGCTTTCTTT.

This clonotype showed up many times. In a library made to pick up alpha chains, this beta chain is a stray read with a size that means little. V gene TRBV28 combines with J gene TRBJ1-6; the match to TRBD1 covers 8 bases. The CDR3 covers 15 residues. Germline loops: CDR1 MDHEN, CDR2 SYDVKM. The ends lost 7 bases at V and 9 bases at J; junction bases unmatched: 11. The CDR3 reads CASIPSGGAGSPLHF. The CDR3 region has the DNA TGTGCCAGCATTCCTTCAGGGGGCGCGGGTTCACCCCTCCACTTT.

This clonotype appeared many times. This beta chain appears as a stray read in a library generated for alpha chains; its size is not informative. CDR3 bases: TGTGCCAGCAGCTTCGGGACAAGCTACTACGAGCAGTACTTC. Translation: CASSFGTSYYEQYF. V is TRBV7-8 and J is TRBJ2-7, with D perhaps TRBD1 (6 bases). The CDR3 is 14 amino acids. V gave up 3 bases and J gave up 3 bases, with 12 bases separating them. Germline V gives CDR1 SGHVS, CDR2 FQNEAQ.

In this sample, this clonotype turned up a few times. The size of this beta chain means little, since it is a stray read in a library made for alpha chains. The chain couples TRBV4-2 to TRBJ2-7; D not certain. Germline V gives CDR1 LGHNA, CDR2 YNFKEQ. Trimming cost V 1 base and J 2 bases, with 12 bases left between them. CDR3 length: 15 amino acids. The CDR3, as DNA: TGTGCCAGCAGCCAAGGACGGACCATTACCTACGAGCAGTACTTC. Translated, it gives CASSQGRTITYEQYF.

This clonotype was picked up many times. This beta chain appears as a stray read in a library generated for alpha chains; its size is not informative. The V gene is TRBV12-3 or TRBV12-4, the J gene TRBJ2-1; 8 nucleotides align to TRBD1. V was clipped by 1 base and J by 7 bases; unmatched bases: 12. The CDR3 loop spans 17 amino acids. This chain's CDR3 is CASSLGSGQGARNEQFF. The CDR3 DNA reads TGTGCCAGCAGTTTAGGGTCCGGGCAGGGGGCACGGAATGAGCAGTTCTTC.